The rows below give T cell receptor beta chains drawn from one sample of a study of cytotoxic CD8 clonotypes in ibrutinib-treated CLL. The repertoire was sequenced with immunoSEQ multiplex PCR; TCRdb's copy has only in-frame clones and lacks some. Of about 40,000 clones detected, under 80% appear once; the ten largest clones hold about 9.4%. This specimen consisted of PBMCs, obtained at disease progression, from a patient treated with ibrutinib. The receptors originated from a human donor with chronic lymphocytic leukemia. The CDR3 runs from the conserved cysteine through the conserved F or W. Each record gives: D gene, V gene, clone size, J gene, CDR3 DNA, CDR3 protein. The D gene is left open where the match is weak. A row's size may be missing; if present it is once, few, many or a size class.

NA	TRBV5-6	NA	TRBJ2-7	TGTGCCAGCAGCAACACCGGGACAAGATACGAGCAGTACTTC	CASSNTGTRYEQYF
TRBD1	TRBV19	NA	TRBJ1-2	TGTGCCAGTACCGATGCATGGACAGGACACTATGGCTACACCTTC	CASTDAWTGHYGYTF
TRBD2	TRBV19	NA	TRBJ2-6	TGTGCCAGTAGGTTACTAGCGGGGGATTCTGGGGCCAACGTCCTGACTTTC	CASRLLAGDSGANVLTF
NA	TRBV6-5	NA	TRBJ1-1	TGTGCCAGCAGTTACGGGCAGAGTAGTACTGAAGCTTTCTTT	CASSYGQSSTEAFF
TRBD1	TRBV7-6	NA	TRBJ1-2	TGTGCCAGCAGCTTAGAAGCCGGTGGGACAGGGGACTATGGCTACACCTTC	CASSLEAGGTGDYGYTF
TRBD2	TRBV25-1	NA	TRBJ2-5	TGTGCCAGCAGTGAGTCGGGACTAGCGGGAGACACCCAAGAGACCCAGTACTTC	CASSESGLAGDTQETQYF
TRBD1	TRBV10-2	NA	TRBJ1-2	TGCGCCAGCAGTGAGGGGACAGGCGTTAACTATGGCTACACCTTC	CASSEGTGVNYGYTF
NA	TRBV7-2	few	TRBJ2-3	TGTGCCAGCCGCTATGCCGGAGGAGATACGCAGTATTTT	CASRYAGGDTQYF
TRBD1	TRBV7-2	NA	TRBJ1-2	TGTGCCAGCAGCCTCTTGGGACAGGGATATCTTCGTGGCTACACCTTC	CASSLLGQGYLRGYTF
TRBD1	TRBV5-1	NA	TRBJ2-1	TGCGCCAGCAGCTTGTGGGGACAGGTCAATGAGCAGTTCTTC	CASSLWGQVNEQFF
TRBD2	TRBV5-1	few	TRBJ2-1	TGCGCCAGCAGCTTGGTGCGGGGGGGCCTCTGGGGCTCCTACAATGAGCAGTTCTTC	CASSLVRGGLWGSYNEQFF
NA	TRBV18	few	TRBJ2-5	TGTGCCAGCTCACCACCGTCAGGGATGGAGACCCAGTACTTC	CASSPPSGMETQYF
TRBD1	TRBV5-4	NA	TRBJ1-1	TGTGCCAGCAGGTCGGACAGGGCCACACCTGAAGCTTTCTTT	CASRSDRATPEAFF
NA	TRBV7-9	NA	TRBJ2-5	TGTGCCAGCATCGTTAGCGGAGAATACCAAGAGACCCAGTACTTC	CASIVSGEYQETQYF
NA	TRBV28	NA	TRBJ1-1	TGTGCCAGCGGCTTAGAGAACACTGAAGCTTTCTTT	CASGLENTEAFF
TRBD1	TRBV2	NA	TRBJ2-2	TGTGCCAGCAGTTATCACAGGGGCGCCACGAACACCGGGGAGCTGTTTTTT	CASSYHRGATNTGELFF
NA	TRBV21-1	once	TRBJ2-3	TGTGCCAGCAGCAAAGTGGGCGGGAGTGTGACAGATACGCAGTATTTT	CASSKVGGSVTDTQYF
NA	TRBV18	NA	TRBJ2-1	TGTGCCAGCTCCGGCCAAAATGAGCAGTTCTTC	CASSGQNEQFF
NA	TRBV23-1	once	TRBJ1-1	TGCGCCAGCAGTCAATTGGGACAAGGGACTGAAGCTTTCTTT	CASSQLGQGTEAFF
NA	TRBV5-6	NA	TRBJ1-3	TGTGCCAGCAGCTTGGGTCAGAGAAACACCATATATTTT	CASSLGQRNTIYF
TRBD1	TRBV5-6	NA	TRBJ1-2	TGTGCCAGCAGGACAGGGAGTTTCTATGGCTACACCTTC	CASRTGSFYGYTF
TRBD2	TRBV18	NA	TRBJ2-7	TGTGCCAGCTCACCACGGGCGGGCGGGGGAGGCGAGCAGTACTTC	CASSPRAGGGGEQYF
TRBD1	TRBV27	NA	TRBJ1-1	TGTGCCAGCAGTTGGAGGGGGCTGAGAACTGAAGCTTTCTTT	CASSWRGLRTEAFF
TRBD1	TRBV10-2	NA	TRBJ2-5	TGCGCCACCCACCCAGGGGGAGAGACCCAGTACTTC	CATHPGGETQYF
NA	TRBV29-1	NA	TRBJ2-7	TGCAGCGGGGGTAGCGGGACAGCTTACGAGCAGTACTTC	CSGGSGTAYEQYF
TRBD2	TRBV2	NA	TRBJ2-7	TGTGCCACTGCCGGGACTATGGCCTCCTACGAGCAGTACTTC	CATAGTMASYEQYF
TRBD1	TRBV2	few	TRBJ2-2	TGTGCCAGCACCCAGGGGGCGCTTAACACCGGGGAGCTGTTTTTT	CASTQGALNTGELFF
NA	TRBV6-5	NA	TRBJ2-3	TGTGCCAGCAGTCCCTCCCCATACAGCACAGATACGCAGTATTTT	CASSPSPYSTDTQYF
NA	TRBV2	NA	TRBJ2-3	TGTGCCAGCAGTCCCGCGGGGCCCTTCACAGATACGCAGTATTTT	CASSPAGPFTDTQYF
TRBD1	TRBV4-1	once	TRBJ1-1	TGCGCCAGCAGCCAAGCTCCGCTGACACTCAGGGGGCGCTCAGCTTTCTTT	CASSQAPLTLRGRSAFF
TRBD1	TRBV19	few	TRBJ1-6	TGTGCCAGTAGTTTCGCCCGGGGACAGGGTAATTCACCCCTCCACTTT	CASSFARGQGNSPLHF
TRBD1	TRBV5-4	NA	TRBJ2-5	TGTGCCAGCTCCGGCCCCTTACCGGGACAGGTAAAAGAGACCCAGTACTTC	CASSGPLPGQVKETQYF
TRBD1	TRBV5-1	once	TRBJ2-5	TGCGCCAGCAGCTTAGCTAATGGACAGGGGGAGACCCAGTACTTC	CASSLANGQGETQYF
NA	TRBV11-2	NA	TRBJ2-7	TGTGCCAGCAGCTTAAGGGACAACAAATTCTACGAGCAGTACTTC	CASSLRDNKFYEQYF
NA	TRBV10-3	NA	TRBJ1-5	TGTGCCATCAGTGAGTTTTGGGGGCGAATCAGCAATCAGCCCCAGCATTTT	CAISEFWGRISNQPQHF
NA	TRBV5-1	NA	TRBJ1-1	TGCGCCAGCAGCTTTCCCAGGGACACTGAAGCTTTCTTT	CASSFPRDTEAFF
NA	TRBV18	NA	TRBJ1-1	TGTGCCAGCTCAGCAACAGGGAGAGGTATGGGCACTGAAGCTTTCTTT	CASSATGRGMGTEAFF
TRBD2	TRBV19	once	TRBJ2-1	TGTGCCAGTAGTATAGATCCCCGACTAGCGTTTAATGAGCAGTTCTTC	CASSIDPRLAFNEQFF
NA	TRBV5-6	few	TRBJ2-7	TGTGCCAGCAGCCGGGCATCCTACGAGCAGTACTTC	CASSRASYEQYF
TRBD1	TRBV18	NA	TRBJ1-1	TGTGCCAGCTCACAATCGACAGGGGAAAATGAAGCTTTCTTT	CASSQSTGENEAFF
NA	TRBV7-8	NA	TRBJ1-3	TGTGCCAGCAGCTCAGACGGGACGGCGTGGGACACCATATATTTT	CASSSDGTAWDTIYF
NA	TRBV28	once	TRBJ1-2	TGTGCCAGCAGTCCCGGAGCTAACTATGGCTACACCTTC	CASSPGANYGYTF
NA	TRBV6-5	NA	TRBJ1-2	TGTGCCAGCAGTTACGGCGGGGGTTCCTATGGCTACACCTTC	CASSYGGGSYGYTF
TRBD2	TRBV28	NA	TRBJ2-7	TGTGCCAGCAGTTTACCCCTTGAGTTCGGGAGGACCTCCTACGAGCAGTACTTC	CASSLPLEFGRTSYEQYF
TRBD1	TRBV27	NA	TRBJ2-7	TGTGCCAGCAGTTGGGACAGGGGGCTTGAGCAGTACTTC	CASSWDRGLEQYF
NA	TRBV10-2	NA	TRBJ2-2	TGCGCCAGCAGGGAAACAGGGAGGGACACCGGGGAGCTGTTTTTT	CASRETGRDTGELFF
TRBD1	TRBV5-1	NA	TRBJ2-1	TGCGCCAGCAGCCCAGAGGGACAGGGTTTAAGGGAGCAGTTCTTC	CASSPEGQGLREQFF
NA	TRBV9	NA	TRBJ1-5	TGTGCCAGCCTCCAGCAGGGAGCTCATCAGCCCCAGCATTTT	CASLQQGAHQPQHF
NA	TRBV10-1	NA	TRBJ2-3	TGCGCCAGCAGTGAGTCAATCAAAGGGGGAGATACGCAGTATTTT	CASSESIKGGDTQYF
NA	TRBV4-2	NA	TRBJ2-3	TGTGCCAGCAGCCCCCCTACCGGGACGAGCACAGATACGCAGTATTTT	CASSPPTGTSTDTQYF